One and the same sample provided the 32 T cell receptor beta chains below, sequenced in a study of T-cell reconstitution after alpha-beta-depleted transplantation in children. The library targeted TCRbeta and was prepared with unique molecular identifiers. MiXCR, applied by TCRdb to the PCR reads, yields one record per CDR3 protein. The repertoire holds about 1,000,000 distinct CDR3 sequences, with roughly 29% as singletons. The input for sequencing was PBMCs, mostly from graft donor cells, taken 360 days after TCRalphabeta/CD19-depleted stem cell transplant. These receptors came from a boy under three years old who had a stem cell transplant for SCID, so the T cells may come from the graft donor.

V and J are TRBV28 and TRBJ2-3; the D call may be TRBD1 or TRBD2 (6 bases each). Germline V gene sequence: CDR1 MDHEN, CDR2 SYDVKM. The CDR3 has 14 residues. The V and J ends lost 0 bases and 8 bases respectively, with 12 bases between them. The CDR3 region has the DNA TGTGCCAGCAGTTTATGGTTAGGGGGAGGTACGCAGTATTTT. It encodes CASSLWLGGGTQYF.

The chain uses TRBV20-1 and TRBJ1-6; D is ambiguous. V was trimmed by 3 bases and J by 9 bases, leaving 12 bases between them. The CDR3 runs 13 residues. CDR1 and CDR2 (germline): DFQATT, SNEGSKA (reference sequence). DNA of the CDR3: TGCAGTGCTAGCTGGGGAGGTGGTTCACCCCTCCACTTT. As protein: CSASWGGGSPLHF.

The V call is TRBV6-1, the J call TRBJ1-4; D perhaps matches TRBD1 (5 bases). The CDR3 totals 14 residues. V was clipped by 5 bases and J by 4 bases, with 11 bases between them. Germline assignment: CDR1 MNHNS and CDR2 SASEGT. The CDR3 here is CASSQTAINEKLFF. CDR3 coding DNA: TGTGCCAGCAGTCAGACAGCCATTAATGAAAAACTGTTTTTT.

This clonotype has only a few counts. The J gene is TRBJ1-4, the V gene TRBV7-9, with D possibly being TRBD1 (6 bases). V shed 1 base and J shed 8 bases, with 14 bases lying between them. The CDR3 sequence is 15 residues long. Looked up from germline, CDR1 is SEHNR and CDR2 is FQNEAQ (reference sequence). This chain's CDR3 is CASSLGDMPLEKLFF. CDR3 sequence (DNA): TGTGCCAGCAGCTTAGGGGACATGCCTTTGGAAAAACTGTTTTTT.

This sequence joins TRBV6-2 or TRBV6-3 and TRBJ1-5, with TRBD1 matching 7 bases. The CDR3 spans 15 residues. Unmatched junction bases numbered 13, after V lost 5 bases and J lost 9 bases. Germline CDR1 reads MNHEY; CDR2 reads SVGEGT. The CDR3 DNA is TGTGCCAGCAGTGCAACAGGGGCCCAGGGTCGGCCCCAGCATTTT. The encoded protein is CASSATGAQGRPQHF.

This clonotype was seen a few times. This chain links TRBV4-1 with TRBJ2-5; D is perhaps TRBD2 (5 bases). Germline CDR1 MGHRA, CDR2 YSYEKL. The CDR3 runs to 15 residues. V lost 0 bases and J lost 4, with 12 bases in between. CDR3 DNA: TGCGCCAGCAGCCAAGAAGAGGGATTTAGAGAGACCCAGTACTTC. Its protein is CASSQEEGFRETQYF.

There are a few counts of this clonotype. CDR3 in DNA: TGTGCCAGCAGTTACTTCGGCGGGACAAGGGCACGGGATCAGCCCCAGCATTTT. Translating gives CASSYFGGTRARDQPQHF. V gene TRBV6-2 or TRBV6-3 combines with J gene TRBJ1-5, with D perhaps matching TRBD1 (6 bases). The germline gives CDR1 MNHEY, CDR2 SVGEGT. V lost 1 base and J lost 5, with 21 bases in between. The CDR3 covers 18 residues.

The chain joins TRBV7-9 to TRBJ2-2; either TRBD1 or TRBD2 may fit D (5 bases each). Germline V gene sequence: CDR1 SEHNR, CDR2 FQNEAQ (reference sequence). V gave up 5 bases and J gave up 3 bases, with 10 bases separating them. This CDR3 has 14 residues. The CDR3 loop reads CASSRGTYTGELFF. Here the CDR3 DNA reads TGTGCCAGCAGCCGTGGGACGTACACCGGGGAGCTGTTTTTT.

At least ten counts were recorded for this clonotype. V is TRBV5-1 and J is TRBJ1-5; D ambiguous. Trimming shortened V by 0 bases and J by 5 bases, and 6 bases separated the two germline ends. The CDR3 contains 13 residues. Germline CDR1 SGHRS, CDR2 YFSETQ. This chain's CDR3 is CASSLVPDQPQHF. The CDR3 DNA reads TGCGCCAGCAGCTTGGTCCCCGATCAGCCCCAGCATTTT. The full variable domain, rest sourced from reference TRBV5-1 and TRBJ1-5, is KAGVTQTPRYLIKTRGQQVTLSCSPISGHRSVSWYQQTPGQGLQFLFEYFSETQRNKGNFPGRFSGRQFSNSRSEMNVSTLELGDSALYLCASSLVPDQPQHFGDGTRLSIL.

This chain connects TRBV7-9 to TRBJ2-7; TRBD1 aligns across 9 bases. The germline CDR1 and CDR2 sequences are SEHNR and FQNEAQ (reference sequence). The ends lost 0 bases at V and 0 bases at J; junction bases unmatched: 3. The CDR3 runs to 16 residues. CDR3 nucleotides: TGTGCCAGCAGCTTAGCCGGGACAGGGAACTCCTACGAGCAGTACTTC. It specifies CASSLAGTGNSYEQYF.

This clonotype occurred a few times. J is TRBJ2-7 and V is TRBV5-4; a weak D match, TRBD1 (5 bases). This CDR3 region has 14 residues. Germline CDR1 and CDR2: SGHNT and YYREEE (reference sequence). Trimming cost V 3 bases and J 3 bases, with 13 bases left between them. CDR3 loop: CASSSSGLSYEQYF. As DNA, the CDR3 is TGTGCCAGCAGCTCATCAGGGCTAAGCTACGAGCAGTACTTC.

This clonotype has a handful of counts. The CDR3 DNA is TGCAGTGCTAGAGTAGGTCCCAAAAACATTCAGTACTTC. Protein: CSARVGPKNIQYF. The chain combines TRBV20-1 with TRBJ2-4; D not resolved. Trimming took 1 base from V and 2 from J, leaving 6 bases between them. Germline V gives CDR1 DFQATT, CDR2 SNEGSKA (reference sequence). The CDR3 extends over 13 amino acids.

The chain is built from TRBV5-1 and TRBJ1-4, with D possibly TRBD1 on 6 matching bases. Deletions cut 0 bases from V and 7 bases from J, with 13 bases between. In germline, CDR1 is SGHRS, CDR2 YFSETQ. The CDR3 loop spans 15 amino acids. CDR3 residues: CASSLVPGALEKLFF. The DNA for the CDR3 is TGCGCCAGCAGCTTGGTCCCGGGGGCGCTTGAAAAACTGTTTTTT.

This chain joins TRBV5-1 and TRBJ2-7; either TRBD1 or TRBD2 may fit D (5 bases each). The V gene lost 7 bases and the J gene lost 1 base, with 27 bases spanning the gap. Per germline, CDR1 SGHRS and CDR2 YFSETQ. The CDR3 runs to 18 residues. CDR3 DNA sequence: TGCGCCAGCTCCCCCGGGATGACAGAGTTTGTGTGGTCCTACGAGCAGTACTTC. Residues: CASSPGMTEFVWSYEQYF.

This clonotype was picked up a small number of times. The chain is built from TRBV7-2 and TRBJ2-7; weak D call: TRBD1 (6 bases). V dropped 6 bases and J dropped 4 bases, with 13 bases sitting between them. The CDR3 length is 13 residues. The germline CDR1 and CDR2 sequences are SGHTA and FQGNSA. The CDR3 sequence: CASSFGTKYEQYF. Written as DNA, the CDR3 is TGTGCCAGCAGTTTTGGGACAAAATACGAGCAGTACTTC.

This clonotype was counted only a few times. Its ends do not fully match the called genes, so a read error is possible. The chain links TRBV20-1 to TRBJ2-7; D is unclear. Looked up from germline, CDR1 is DFQATT and CDR2 is SNEGSKA (reference sequence). The CDR3 spans 12 residues. Here the CDR3 reads CSARVSSHEQYF. The CDR3 nucleotides read TGCAGTGCTAGAGTCTCCTCCCACGAGCAGTACTTC.

This clonotype was observed a few times. The chain carries TRBV27 and TRBJ2-1, with D perhaps being TRBD1 or TRBD2 (5 bases each). Germline V gives CDR1 MNHEY, CDR2 SMNVEV (reference sequence). The V end lost 3 bases, the J end lost 6 bases, and 12 bases lay between the germline ends. The CDR3 extends over 14 amino acids. For the CDR3, the DNA is TGTGCCAGCAGTTTTGGGAGTGGGGGCAATGAGCAGTTCTTC. Residues: CASSFGSGGNEQFF.

This clonotype appeared a few times. This sequence joins TRBV11-2 and TRBJ1-5; 8 nucleotides match TRBD1. This CDR3 has 14 amino acids. The junction had 10 bases not matched to a gene; V was cut back by 5 bases and J by 10 bases. The germline V gene encodes CDR1 SGHAT and CDR2 FQNNGV. This CDR3 reads CASSADRGGRPQHF. CDR3 bases: TGTGCCAGCAGCGCCGACAGGGGCGGACGCCCCCAGCATTTT.

The gene calls are TRBV24-1 and TRBJ2-1; 9 bases align to TRBD2. From germline, CDR1 is KGHDR and CDR2 SFDVKD. The CDR3 has 14 amino acids. V gave up 0 bases and J gave up 15 bases; unmatched junction bases: 8. The CDR3 DNA sequence: TGTGCCACCAGTGATTTGCCGGGACTAGCTGCAGCGTTCTTC. Its protein product is CATSDLPGLAAAFF.

The sample holds a few counts of this clonotype. The chain links TRBV6-2 or TRBV6-3 to TRBJ2-5, with 10 bases identical to TRBD2. This CDR3 is built from 15 residues. V trimming: 6 bases; J trimming: 5 bases; junction bases outside the gene matches: 9. Germline V gene sequence: CDR1 MNHEY, CDR2 SVGEGT. The DNA for the CDR3 is TGTGCCAGCAGAGGCACCGGGACTAGCGTCGAGACCCAGTACTTC. It is translated as CASRGTGTSVETQYF.

This sequence joins TRBV20-1 and TRBJ1-3; D is unresolved. The CDR3 consists of 13 residues. Trimming pared 6 bases from V and 7 bases from J, leaving 16 bases between. Looked up from germline, CDR1 is DFQATT and CDR2 is SNEGSKA (reference sequence). For the CDR3, the DNA is TGCAGTGCCACTCCGGGAGATGGGAACACCATATATTTT. Its translation is CSATPGDGNTIYF.

For the CDR3, the DNA is TGTGCCAGCAGCTTAGAGGCCCGTGATTGGGGGAATGAGCAGTTCTTC. It encodes CASSLEARDWGNEQFF. The chain employs TRBV7-2 and TRBJ2-1, with D possibly being TRBD1 or TRBD2 (5 bases each). With 1 base removed from V and 7 bases from J, the gap between germline ends came to 17 bases. Germline CDR1 and CDR2: SGHTA and FQGNSA. The CDR3 runs 16 residues.

V is TRBV20-1 and J is TRBJ2-1, with 7 bases matching TRBD2. This CDR3 region has 15 residues. J gave up 0 bases and V 0 bases, and 2 bases lay outside the gene matches. The germline gives CDR1 DFQATT, CDR2 SNEGSKA (reference sequence). The DNA of the CDR3 is TGCAGTGCTAGAGAAGGCGGGAGCTCCTACAATGAGCAGTTCTTC. Protein: CSAREGGSSYNEQFF.

The J gene is TRBJ2-1, the V gene TRBV3-1, with 7 bases fitting TRBD2. CDR1 and CDR2 (germline): LGHDT, YNNKEL (reference sequence). The trim removed 0 bases at V and 0 bases at J, leaving 17 bases unmatched. The CDR3 spans 21 residues. The DNA for the CDR3 is TGTGCCAGCAGCCAAGATCTTGTTTTAGCGGGCTCCACTAGCTCCTACAATGAGCAGTTCTTC. This codes for CASSQDLVLAGSTSSYNEQFF.

For the CDR3, the DNA is TGTGCCAGCAGTTTACATCGGGGGCTCTCCTACAATGAGCAGTTCTTC. Translating gives CASSLHRGLSYNEQFF. This chain connects TRBV28 to TRBJ2-1, with D possibly being TRBD1 or TRBD2 (6 bases each). CDR3 length: 16 residues. The ends were cut back, 2 bases at V and 0 bases at J, with 11 bases in the middle. The germline V gene has CDR1 MDHEN and CDR2 SYDVKM.

The chain uses TRBV11-3 and TRBJ2-1; D remains ambiguous. V lost 4 bases to trimming and J lost 12 bases, with 13 bases between them. There are 12 residues in the CDR3. Germline loops: CDR1 SGHNT, CDR2 YENEEA. CDR3 loop: CASSSMTSSQFF. DNA for the CDR3: TGTGCCAGCAGCTCCATGACTTCATCGCAGTTCTTC. Based on the CDR3 plus reference TRBV11-3 and TRBJ2-1, the full variable domain is EAGVVQSPRYKIIEKKQPVAFWCNPISGHNTLYWYLQNLGQGPELLIRYENEEAVDDSQLPKDRFSAERLKGVDSTLKIQPAELGDSAVYLCASSSMTSSQFFGPGTRLTVL.

This clonotype has only a few counts. The chain joins TRBV4-3 to TRBJ2-1, with a possible D match to TRBD2 (5 bases). The V end lost 2 bases, the J end lost 10 bases, and 12 bases lay between the germline ends. The CDR3 spans 13 residues. The germline CDR1 and CDR2 sequences are LGHNA and YSLEER. In nucleotides, the CDR3 is TGCGCCAGCAGCCAACATCGTAGCGCGGAGCAGTTCTTC. Its protein product is CASSQHRSAEQFF.

The V gene is TRBV6-2 or TRBV6-3, the J gene TRBJ2-3; D may be TRBD2 (6 bases). Germline V gene lookup returns CDR1 MNHEY and CDR2 SVGEGT. There are 15 residues in the CDR3. Deletions cut 8 bases from V and 6 bases from J, with 21 bases between. DNA for the CDR3: TGTGCCAGCCGTTCCTTAAGTTGGGAGGCCGATACGCAGTATTTT. Amino acid sequence: CASRSLSWEADTQYF.

There are a few counts of this clonotype. V usage is TRBV4-1 and J usage is TRBJ2-7, with D possibly being TRBD2 (6 bases). The CDR3 sequence is 15 residues long. Trimming shortened V by 5 bases and J by 1 base, and 15 bases separated the two germline ends. Germline values: CDR1 MGHRA, CDR2 YSYEKL. The CDR3, as DNA: TGCGCCAGCAGCACCCGGGACTGGGAATCCTACGAGCAGTACTTC. This gives the protein CASSTRDWESYEQYF.

This clonotype came up a few times. The chain has TRBV28 and TRBJ1-2; 7 bases are a match to TRBD1. The CDR3 loop spans 13 amino acids. Trimming took 7 bases from V and 7 from J; bases not matched to a gene: 9. Germline assignment: CDR1 MDHEN and CDR2 SYDVKM. DNA for the CDR3: TGTGCCAGCACCCGAGGAGGGGGCTTTGGCTACACCTTC. Translating it yields CASTRGGGFGYTF.

This clonotype was counted a few times. The rearrangement joins TRBV4-1 to TRBJ2-7, with D perhaps matching TRBD1 (5 bases). The germline V gene has CDR1 MGHRA and CDR2 YSYEKL. V lost 6 bases, J lost 6 bases, and 21 bases lay in between. The CDR3 is made up of 15 amino acids. In DNA, the CDR3 is TGCGCCAGCAGTCAAAAACAGGTACCGCCGGGCGAGCAGTACTTC. Its protein product is CASSQKQVPPGEQYF.

The chain has TRBV20-1 and TRBJ2-1; 7 nucleotides line up with TRBD1. With V trimmed by 6 bases and J by 6 bases, 14 bases remained unmatched. This CDR3 is 15 amino acids long. Looked up from germline, CDR1 is DFQATT and CDR2 is SNEGSKA (reference sequence). The CDR3 region has the DNA TGCAGTGCACTGGTAGGGTCCAGGGGGTCCAATGAGCAGTTCTTC. This codes for CSALVGSRGSNEQFF.